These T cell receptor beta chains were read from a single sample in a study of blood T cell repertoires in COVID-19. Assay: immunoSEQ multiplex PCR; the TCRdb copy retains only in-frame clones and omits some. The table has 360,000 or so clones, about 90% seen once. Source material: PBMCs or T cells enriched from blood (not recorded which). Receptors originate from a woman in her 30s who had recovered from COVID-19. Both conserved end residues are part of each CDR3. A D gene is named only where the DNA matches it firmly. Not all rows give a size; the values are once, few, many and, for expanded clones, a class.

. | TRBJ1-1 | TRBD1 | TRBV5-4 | CASSYWGLRQGANTEAFF | TGTGCCAGCAGCTATTGGGGATTACGGCAGGGGGCGAACACTGAAGCTTTCTTT
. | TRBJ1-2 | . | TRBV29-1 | CSVGKRSNYGGYTF | TGCAGCGTTGGAAAGAGGAGTAACTATGGTGGCTACACCTTC
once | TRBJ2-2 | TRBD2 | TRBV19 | CASHRGLAGDTGELFF | TGTGCCAGTCACCGGGGACTAGCGGGAGACACCGGGGAGCTGTTTTTT
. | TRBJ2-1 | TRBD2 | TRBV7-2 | CASSSRLAGGPHEQFF | TGTGCCAGCAGCTCGCGCCTAGCGGGAGGGCCCCATGAGCAGTTCTTC
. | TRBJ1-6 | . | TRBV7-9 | CASSEGKRNSPLHF | TGTGCCAGCAGTGAGGGAAAGCGCAATTCACCCCTCCACTTT
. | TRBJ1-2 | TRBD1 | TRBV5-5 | CASSFTTGNGYTF | TGTGCCAGCAGTTTTACGACAGGGAATGGCTACACCTTC
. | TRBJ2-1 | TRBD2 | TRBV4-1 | CASSRPSGGAYNEQFF | TGCGCCAGCAGCCGACCTAGCGGGGGGGCTTACAATGAGCAGTTCTTC
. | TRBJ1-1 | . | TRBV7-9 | CASSLVEVGPVTEAFF | TGTGCCAGCAGCTTAGTGGAGGTAGGGCCGGTCACTGAAGCTTTCTTT
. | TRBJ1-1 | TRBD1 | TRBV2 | CASSEITGETEAFF | TGTGCCAGCAGTGAGATTACAGGGGAAACTGAAGCTTTCTTT
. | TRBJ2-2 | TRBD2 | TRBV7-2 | CASSFRLAGYNTGELFF | TGTGCCAGCAGCTTCAGACTAGCGGGATACAACACCGGGGAGCTGTTTTTT
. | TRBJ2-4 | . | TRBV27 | CASSLSGRSKNIQYF | TGTGCCAGCAGTTTATCCGGGAGATCCAAAAACATTCAGTACTTC
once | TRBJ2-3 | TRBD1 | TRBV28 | CASSLMGQGIADTQYF | TGTGCCAGCAGTTTAATGGGACAGGGTATTGCAGATACGCAGTATTTT
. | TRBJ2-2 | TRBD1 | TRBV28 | CASSQGQGWDTGELFF | TGTGCCAGCAGCCAAGGACAGGGATGGGACACCGGGGAGCTGTTTTTT
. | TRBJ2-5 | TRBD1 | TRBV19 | CASSTATGVGQETQYF | TGTGCCAGTAGTACCGCGACAGGGGTGGGCCAAGAGACCCAGTACTTC
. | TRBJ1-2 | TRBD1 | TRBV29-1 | CSVGAGTVDGYTF | TGCAGCGTTGGAGCCGGGACAGTCGACGGCTACACCTTC
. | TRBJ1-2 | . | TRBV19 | CASSPSGVWGYTF | TGTGCCAGTAGTCCCAGCGGGGTGTGGGGCTACACCTTC
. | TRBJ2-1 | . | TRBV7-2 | CASSFLTQGNEQFF | TGTGCCAGCAGCTTTCTGACTCAGGGAAATGAGCAGTTCTTC
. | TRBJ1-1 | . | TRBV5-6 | CASSWGHFEAFF | TGTGCCAGCAGCTGGGGACATTTTGAAGCTTTCTTT
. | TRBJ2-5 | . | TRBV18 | CASSLFSERPEETQYF | TGTGCCAGCTCACTTTTTTCCGAGCGGCCGGAGGAGACCCAGTACTTC
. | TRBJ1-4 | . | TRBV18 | CASSPRQATGGEKLFF | TGTGCCAGCTCACCGAGGCAGGCAACGGGGGGTGAAAAACTGTTTTTT
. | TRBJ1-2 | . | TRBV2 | CASYQGNYGYTF | TGTGCCAGCTACCAGGGAAACTATGGCTACACCTTC
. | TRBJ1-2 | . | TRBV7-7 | CASSLPRLGDYGYTF | TGTGCTAGCAGCTTACCCCGTCTCGGAGACTATGGCTACACCTTC
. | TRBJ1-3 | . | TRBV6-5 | CASSRTGNTIYF | TGTGCCAGCTCGCGTACCGGAAACACCATATATTTT
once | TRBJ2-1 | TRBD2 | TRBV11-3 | CASNPTRSSGSDEQFF | TGTGCCAGCAACCCAACGCGTTCGAGCGGGAGCGATGAGCAGTTCTTC
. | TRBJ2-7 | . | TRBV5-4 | CASSLVGQSYEQYF | TGTGCCAGCAGCTTGGTCGGACAATCCTACGAGCAGTACTTC
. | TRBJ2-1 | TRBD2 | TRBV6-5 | CASSYRSGRADNEQFF | TGTGCCAGCAGTTACAGAAGCGGGAGGGCCGACAATGAGCAGTTCTTC
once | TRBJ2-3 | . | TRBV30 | CAWSPRGGSDTQYF | TGTGCCTGGAGTCCAAGGGGTGGGTCAGATACGCAGTATTTT
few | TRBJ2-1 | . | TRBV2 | CASKGNEWNEQFF | TGTGCCAGCAAGGGGAATGAATGGAATGAGCAGTTCTTC
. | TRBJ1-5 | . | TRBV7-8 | CASSLSSGRAFQPQHF | TGTGCCAGCAGCTTATCGTCTGGGAGGGCATTCCAGCCCCAGCATTTT
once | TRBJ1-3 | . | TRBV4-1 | CASSPRASGNTIYF | TGCGCCAGCAGCCCCCGAGCCTCTGGAAACACCATATATTTT
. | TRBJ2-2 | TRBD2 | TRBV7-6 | CASSNRQGGIGELFF | TGTGCCAGCAGCAACAGGCAGGGAGGGATCGGGGAGCTGTTTTTT
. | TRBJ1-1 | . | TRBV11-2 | CASSLQGQTEAFF | TGTGCCAGCAGCTTACAGGGCCAAACTGAAGCTTTCTTT
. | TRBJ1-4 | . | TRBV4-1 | CASSQERGQLNEKLFF | TGCGCCAGCAGCCAAGAAAGAGGCCAGCTGAATGAAAAACTGTTTTTT
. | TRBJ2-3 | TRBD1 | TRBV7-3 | CASSLTGSTDTQYF | TGTGCCAGCAGCCTGACAGGGTCCACAGATACGCAGTATTTT
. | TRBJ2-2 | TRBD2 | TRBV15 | CATSTYGTSGRKAGELFF | TGTGCCACCAGCACCTACGGGACTAGCGGGAGAAAGGCCGGGGAGCTGTTTTTT
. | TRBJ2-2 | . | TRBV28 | CASSSNRDTGELFF | TGTGCCAGCAGTTCAAACAGGGACACCGGGGAGCTGTTTTTT
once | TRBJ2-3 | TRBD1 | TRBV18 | CASSPGTGLTDTQYF | TGTGCCAGCTCACCCGGGACAGGCTTAACAGATACGCAGTATTTT
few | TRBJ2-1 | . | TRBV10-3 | CAISESRSEQFF | TGTGCCATCAGTGAGTCGAGGAGCGAGCAGTTCTTC
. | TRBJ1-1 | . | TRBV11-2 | CASSLVGSRNTEAFF | TGTGCCAGCAGCTTAGTCGGTAGCAGGAACACTGAAGCTTTCTTT
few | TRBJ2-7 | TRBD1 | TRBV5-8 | CASSFGTGYYEQYF | TGTGCCAGCAGCTTCGGGACAGGCTACTACGAGCAGTACTTC
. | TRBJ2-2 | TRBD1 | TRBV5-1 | CASTLGQGNTGELFF | TGCGCCAGCACACTTGGACAGGGGAACACCGGGGAGCTGTTTTTT